This TCR beta chain was obtained from a study of T cells in Graves' hyperthyroidism and ophthalmopathy. Broader study findings: The model anticipated ophthalmopathy a median about 7.1 months pre-onset.

Blood sampling occurred at first hyperthyroidism diagnosis, ahead of any ophthalmopathy symptoms. The PBMCs were sourced from fresh peripheral blood (10 ml). Germline CDR1 reads MNHNS; CDR2 reads SASEGT. V lost 6 bases and J lost 4; bases outside the gene matches: 9. The CDR3 has 16 amino acids. This clonotype was picked up many times. Its matching antigen is unknown. TCR beta CDR3 sequences were amplified from RNA transcripts. In the first-round RT-PCR of the TCR CDR3, the HTBI primer set was used. One entry per CDR3 protein, called by TCRdb with MiXCR from the multiplex PCR reads. The repertoire holds about 350,000 distinct CDR3 sequences, with about 15% as singletons.

The specimen was blood. The source of this sequence is a woman aged 25 to 39 with Graves' hyperthyroidism that later progressed to Graves' ophthalmopathy. The chain has TRBV6-1 and TRBJ1-6, with TRBD1 matching 7 bases. The CDR3 region has the DNA TGTGCCAGCAGGACCGGGACAGACATATATAATTCACCCCTCCACTTT. Its protein product is CASRTGTDIYNSPLHF.